The next 22 T cell receptor beta chains were all read from a single sample in a study of control samples from healthy donors and cancer patients. The protocol was immunoSEQ multiplex PCR, while the TCRdb copy is restricted to in-frame clones and leaves out a portion. The sample carries around 70,000 clones, over 80% recorded once. The material sequenced was blood. These receptors all stem from a man aged 60 to 75 in good health.

This rearrangement joins TRBV6-6 to TRBJ1-4; D may be TRBD1 (6 bases). V lost 5 bases to trimming and J lost 6 bases, with 22 bases between them. CDR1 is MNHNY and CDR2 is SVGAGI in the germline V gene (reference sequence). This CDR3 has 17 residues. CDR3 protein: CASSLLPPDSVYEKLFF. In DNA form, the CDR3 reads TGTGCCAGCAGTCTCCTTCCCCCGGACAGTGTATATGAAAAACTGTTTTTT.

V is TRBV28 and J is TRBJ1-4; no clear D gene. The CDR3 extends over 13 amino acids. The germline gives CDR1 MDHEN, CDR2 SYDVKM. Trimming took 4 bases from V and 8 from J, leaving 11 bases between them. The CDR3 DNA follows: TGTGCCAGCAGTTCCCGACCTGGGGAAAAACTGTTTTTT. It codes for CASSSRPGEKLFF.

This chain connects TRBV28 to TRBJ2-3, with 9 bases aligning to TRBD2. The CDR3 length is 16 residues. CDR1 and CDR2 from the germline V gene are MDHEN and SYDVKM. With V trimmed by 6 bases and J by 1 base, 8 bases remained unmatched. CDR3 sequence (DNA): TGTGCCAGCAGCCTAATTAGCGGGAGAGGCACAGATACGCAGTATTTT. This translates into CASSLISGRGTDTQYF.

The V call is TRBV27, the J call TRBJ1-5, with 8 positions matching TRBD1. The germline gives CDR1 MNHEY, CDR2 SMNVEV (reference sequence). J lost 6 bases, V lost 5 bases, and 21 bases had no gene match. The CDR3 covers 19 residues. The CDR3 spells CASSPTLDRAGGKGQPQHF. The CDR3 coding sequence is TGTGCCAGCAGTCCGACACTGGACAGGGCGGGCGGCAAGGGTCAGCCCCAGCATTTT.

The rearrangement joins TRBV27 to TRBJ2-7; D is undetermined. The germline CDR1 and CDR2 sequences are MNHEY and SMNVEV (reference sequence). The V end was cut by 6 bases, the J end by 4 bases, with 13 bases between. The CDR3 has 13 residues. In DNA, the CDR3 is TGTGCCAGCAGCCGTGGCGGATTTTACGAGCAGTACTTC. Amino acid sequence: CASSRGGFYEQYF.

The chain has TRBV2 and TRBJ1-2, with 7 nucleotides matching TRBD1. Trimming at V came to 3 bases and at J to 0 bases, leaving 4 bases not matched to a gene. The V gene's germline CDR1 is SNHLY and CDR2 FYNNEI. This CDR3 is 15 amino acids long. CDR3 sequence: CASSDRGGPNYGYTF. DNA of the CDR3: TGTGCCAGCAGTGACAGAGGGGGCCCTAACTATGGCTACACCTTC.

The rearrangement joins TRBV11-2 to TRBJ1-2; D is uncertain. The CDR3 consists of 13 residues. Trimming took 2 bases from V and 2 from J, leaving 6 bases between them. CDR1 is SGHAT and CDR2 is FQNNGV in the germline V gene. For the CDR3, the DNA is TGTGCCAGCAGCTTAAAACAGAACTATGGCTACACCTTC. This translates into CASSLKQNYGYTF. Combining the CDR3 with reference TRBV11-2 and TRBJ1-2 gives the whole variable domain EAGVAQSPRYKIIEKRQSVAFWCNPISGHATLYWYQQILGQGPKLLIQFQNNGVVDDSQLPKDRFSAERLKGVDSTLKIQPAKLEDSAVYLCASSLKQNYGYTFGSGTRLTVV.

This rearrangement joins TRBV6-1 to TRBJ1-2; D unresolved. The CDR3 loop spans 14 amino acids. Germline V gene sequence: CDR1 MNHNS, CDR2 SASEGT. Deletions cut 1 base from V and 4 bases from J, with 10 bases between. This CDR3 reads CASSEGAAAYGYTF. The CDR3 DNA sequence: TGTGCCAGCAGTGAAGGAGCGGCAGCCTATGGCTACACCTTC.

This rearrangement joins TRBV5-1 to TRBJ1-4; D not resolved. This CDR3 has 12 residues. V lost 5 bases and J lost 3, with 5 bases in between. The germline V gene encodes CDR1 SGHRS and CDR2 YFSETQ. In DNA, the CDR3 is TGCGCCAGCAGGGAGCCTAATGAAAAACTGTTTTTT. Its protein product is CASREPNEKLFF.

This clone occurred once. V usage is TRBV30 and J usage is TRBJ1-5, with D uncertain. CDR3 size: 12 residues. Germline lookup yields CDR1 GTSNPN and CDR2 SVGIG (reference sequence). V was clipped by 3 bases and J by 5 bases, with 8 bases between them. CDR3 in amino acids: CAWSGGYQPQHF. The CDR3 DNA is TGTGCCTGGAGCGGCGGGTATCAGCCCCAGCATTTT.

The chain joins TRBV19 to TRBJ1-4; perhaps TRBD1 as D (5 bases). Trimming removed 2 bases from V and 5 bases from J, with 9 bases in between. Per germline, CDR1 LNHDA and CDR2 SQIVND (reference sequence). There are 14 residues in the CDR3. As DNA, the CDR3 is TGTGCCAGTAGTATAAGGGGAGGGAATGAAAAACTGTTTTTT. Its translation: CASSIRGGNEKLFF.

The chain has TRBV4-3 and TRBJ2-7, with 11 positions matching TRBD1. Losses at the gene ends were 4 bases for V and 2 bases for J; bases not matched to a gene: 1. The length of the CDR3 is 14 residues. Germline V gene data show CDR1 as LGHNA and CDR2 as YSLEER. The CDR3 coding sequence is TGCGCCAGCAGCCCGGGACAGGGGGCCTACGAGCAGTACTTC. Translated, it gives CASSPGQGAYEQYF.

This clone was recorded a few times. The chain couples TRBV7-2 to TRBJ2-2; TRBD2 agrees at 9 bases. V lost 1 base, J lost 6 bases, and 6 bases stayed unmatched. Germline V lookup: CDR1 SGHTA, CDR2 FQGNSA. CDR3 length: 16 amino acids. CDR3 in amino acids: CASSLESSGIPGELFF. CDR3 nucleotide sequence: TGTGCCAGCAGCTTAGAGTCTAGCGGGATACCCGGGGAGCTGTTTTTT.

The chain joins TRBV6-6 to TRBJ1-2; D not certain. There are 15 residues in the CDR3. V was pared by 0 bases and J by 7 bases, with 15 bases between. Germline lookup yields CDR1 MNHNY and CDR2 SVGAGI (reference sequence). Written as DNA, the CDR3 is TGTGCCAGCAGTTACTCTGGACGTTTGTCTGGTGGCTACACCTTC. This encodes CASSYSGRLSGGYTF.

The chain combines TRBV10-3 with TRBJ2-4; D not certain. CDR1 and CDR2 (germline): ENHRY, SYGVKD. Trimming removed 4 bases from V and 1 base from J, with 11 bases in between. The CDR3 sequence is 15 residues long. This chain's CDR3 is CAISAGAIAKNIQYF. The CDR3 nucleotides are TGTGCCATCAGTGCGGGTGCGATCGCCAAAAACATTCAGTACTTC.

The rearrangement joins TRBV7-2 to TRBJ2-5; 8 bases align to TRBD1. With V trimmed by 5 bases and J by 7 bases, 6 bases remained unmatched. Germline CDR1 and CDR2: SGHTA and FQGNSA. The CDR3 is 13 residues long. The CDR3 protein is CASSMQGAWTQYF. The DNA for the CDR3 is TGTGCCAGCAGCATGCAGGGGGCGTGGACCCAGTACTTC.

The gene calls are TRBV5-6 and TRBJ2-7; D remains unclear. Trimming took off 4 bases at V and 3 bases at J, with 8 bases between the two ends. The CDR3 covers 12 residues. CDR1 is SGHDT, CDR2 YYEEEE, per germline. The CDR3 spells CASSLPRYEQYF. CDR3 nucleotides: TGTGCCAGCAGCCTCCCACGCTACGAGCAGTACTTC.

The gene calls are TRBV7-9 and TRBJ1-2; TRBD1 agrees at 8 bases. The junction had 6 bases not matched to a gene; V was cut back by 1 base and J by 14 bases. This CDR3 comprises 12 residues. CDR1 and CDR2 from the germline V gene are SEHNR and FQNEAQ (reference sequence). The CDR3 sequence is CASSLGDRLGTF. The CDR3 nucleotides are TGTGCCAGCAGCTTAGGGGACAGGTTGGGGACCTTC.

The V and J genes are TRBV25-1 and TRBJ1-1; 7 nucleotides match TRBD1. Germline CDR1 reads MGHDK; CDR2 reads SYGVNS. V gave up 7 bases and J gave up 2 bases; unmatched junction bases: 7. This CDR3 has 14 amino acids. CDR3 region: CASTRQGLNTEAFF. The CDR3 DNA sequence: TGTGCCAGCACCCGACAGGGACTCAACACTGAAGCTTTCTTT.

This sequence joins TRBV7-2 and TRBJ2-5; D possibly uses TRBD1 or TRBD2 (5 bases each). The V and J ends lost 0 bases and 4 bases respectively, with 12 bases between them. This CDR3 is 15 amino acids long. Germline values: CDR1 SGHTA, CDR2 FQGNSA. In nucleotides, the CDR3 is TGTGCCAGCAGCTTAGCGACGACCGGGGCAGAGACCCAGTACTTC. Protein: CASSLATTGAETQYF.

This clone was observed a handful of times. The chain uses TRBV5-1 and TRBJ1-3; no firm D call. Trimming left V 0 bases short and J 0 bases short, with 13 bases between. Germline lookup yields CDR1 SGHRS and CDR2 YFSETQ. CDR3 length: 17 residues. The CDR3 sequence is CASSLGGNRGSGNTIYF. CDR3 DNA: TGCGCCAGCAGCTTGGGCGGCAACCGGGGCTCTGGAAACACCATATATTTT.

This clone showed up just once. V and J are TRBV18 and TRBJ2-7, with D perhaps TRBD2 (6 bases). Trimming cost V 3 bases and J 3 bases, with 9 bases left between them. The length of the CDR3 is 13 residues. Germline V gene data show CDR1 as KGHSH and CDR2 as LQKENI. CDR3 nucleotides: TGTGCCAGCTCACCGTGGGGAGGCTACGAGCAGTACTTC. It codes for CASSPWGGYEQYF.